These 13 T cell receptor beta chains originate from one sample sequenced in a study of blood T cells in healthy people across ages. With a J-beta primer mix and a sample-barcoded 5' primer, a second PCR ran about 7 to 11 cycles. Each CDR3 protein gets one entry after TCRdb re-called the 5' RACE reads with MiXCR. The data contain around 1,500,000 distinct CDR3 sequences, 42% of them singletons. The source material was blood. The receptors stem from a young woman in good health.

Concerning this clonotype itself: An end of the junction differs from the germline gene, which may be a read error. This chain joins TRBV7-9 and TRBJ2-3; the D gene is possibly TRBD1 (6 bases). In germline, CDR1 is SEHNR, CDR2 FQNEAQ (reference sequence). The CDR3 contains 17 residues. The CDR3 DNA reads TGTGCCAGCAGCTTTCCACAGGGTACTGTAATCACAGATACGAAGTATTTT. Translation: CASSFPQGTVITDTKYF.

This clonotype was observed a few times. The CDR3 here is CASTDQETQYF. DNA for the CDR3: TGTGCCAGCACCGATCAAGAGACCCAGTACTTC. The chain carries TRBV27 and TRBJ2-5, with D unclear. The CDR3 extends over 11 amino acids. The V end lost 7 bases, the J end lost 2 bases, and 5 bases lay between the germline ends. Per the germline V gene, CDR1 is MNHEY and CDR2 is SMNVEV (reference sequence).

The chain is built from TRBV5-4 and TRBJ2-5; 7 bases agree with TRBD2. The DNA end favors TRBJ2-7, so the J call may be wrong. The CDR3 extends over 18 amino acids. Germline loops: CDR1 SGHNT, CDR2 YYREEE (reference sequence). Here the CDR3 DNA reads TGTGCCAGCAGCCCGGGGGGAGTAAAAGGTGTCCTAGAAAACGAGCAGTACTTC. This translates into CASSPGGVKGVLENEQYF.

This clonotype appeared a few times. The chain recombines TRBV6-1 with TRBJ2-3, with 9 bases aligning to TRBD2. From germline, CDR1 is MNHNS and CDR2 SASEGT. V was pared by 4 bases and J by 3 bases, with 8 bases of the junction left unmatched. CDR3 length: 16 amino acids. The CDR3 region is CASSASSGVKTDTQYF. The CDR3 coding sequence is TGTGCCAGCAGTGCCTCTAGCGGGGTAAAGACAGATACGCAGTATTTT.

This sequence joins TRBV20-1 and TRBJ1-4; D might be TRBD1 (5 bases). Germline V lookup: CDR1 DFQATT, CDR2 SNEGSKA (reference sequence). The CDR3 extends over 14 amino acids. V shed 7 bases and J shed 6 bases, with 18 bases lying between them. CDR3 amino acids: CSVPRPPGDEKLFF. In DNA, the CDR3 is TGCAGTGTTCCGCGGCCTCCGGGGGATGAAAAACTGTTTTTT.

This clonotype was detected only once. The chain joins TRBV4-1 to TRBJ1-4; the D gene is possibly TRBD1 (6 bases). V lost 0 bases and J 7 bases, leaving 9 bases between the germline ends. Germline values: CDR1 MGHRA, CDR2 YSYEKL. The CDR3 totals 14 residues. CDR3: CASSQDTGTEKLFF. CDR3 nucleotide sequence: TGCGCCAGCAGCCAAGATACAGGGACTGAAAAACTGTTTTTT.

This clonotype has a handful of counts. The chain joins TRBV11-1 to TRBJ2-5; no reliable D call. The V end lost 5 bases, the J end lost 3 bases, and 10 bases lay between the germline ends. This CDR3 comprises 13 residues. In germline, CDR1 is SGHAT, CDR2 FQDESV (reference sequence). The CDR3 coding sequence is TGTGCCAGCAGCCGAGCCCTCGAAGAGACCCAGTACTTC. Translated: CASSRALEETQYF.

As regards this clonotype: A junction boundary mismatches the germline segment, possibly from a read error. The chain carries TRBV7-2 and TRBJ1-2; D may be TRBD1 (5 bases). Germline CDR1 is SGHTA and CDR2 is FQGNSA. This CDR3 has 14 amino acids. The CDR3 region is CASSLKRGPYGHTF. The DNA of the CDR3 is TGTGCCAGCAGCTTAAAAAGGGGACCCTATGGCCACACCTTC.

This clonotype was seen more than once but under ten times. The J gene is TRBJ1-2, the V gene TRBV20-1; 9 positions match TRBD1. Germline CDR1 and CDR2: DFQATT and SNEGSKA (reference sequence). The CDR3 runs 14 residues. The V and J ends lost 6 bases and 4 bases, in that order; junction bases with no gene match: 9. The DNA for the CDR3 is TGCAGTGCCCCCAACAGGGGGCGGATCTATGGCTACACCTTC. It encodes CSAPNRGRIYGYTF.

The V gene is TRBV12-3 or TRBV12-4, the J gene TRBJ1-2, with D uncertain. This CDR3 spans 12 amino acids. V lost 5 bases and J 11 bases, leaving 15 bases between the germline ends. CDR3: CASSPLRQSYTF. The DNA for the CDR3 is TGTGCCAGCAGTCCGCTTCGGCAGTCGTACACCTTC.

The V call is TRBV2, the J call TRBJ2-1; maybe TRBD1 (5 bases). This CDR3 contains 12 residues. The V gene's germline CDR1 is SNHLY and CDR2 FYNNEI. V lost 1 base to trimming and J lost 10 bases, with 8 bases between them. CDR3 amino acids: CASSEDQGEQFF. In nucleotides, the CDR3 is TGTGCCAGCAGTGAAGACCAGGGAGAGCAGTTCTTC.

This chain joins TRBV28 and TRBJ2-3, with D possibly TRBD2 on 5 matching bases. V dropped 7 bases and J dropped 6 bases, with 11 bases sitting between them. The CDR3 totals 12 residues. The V gene's germline CDR1 is MDHEN and CDR2 SYDVKM. CDR3 bases: TGTGCCAGCACCCCAAGAGGGGATACGCAGTATTTT. Translating it yields CASTPRGDTQYF.

The chain has TRBV10-3 and TRBJ1-4, with TRBD1 matching over 7 bases. V lost 9 bases and J lost 3; bases outside the gene matches: 7. The germline CDR1 and CDR2 sequences are ENHRY and SYGVKD. The CDR3 loop spans 14 amino acids. The CDR3 coding sequence is TGTGCCATACCACCGGGACAGCCTAATGAAAAACTGTTTTTT. Translation: CAIPPGQPNEKLFF.